This T cell receptor beta chain appears in the sequencing data of a study of regulatory T cells in long-lasting Graves disease. V shed 3 bases and J 2 bases; nucleotides not matched to a gene: 3. The CDR3 is 15 amino acids. CDR1 SNHLY and CDR2 FYNNEI come from the germline V gene. Ten or more counts support this clonotype. As for time point: newly diagnosed GD, antithyroid drugs for less than 3 months. The TCR library was made from RNA that had been extracted from PBMCs in TRIzol. Both iRepertoire HTBI primers and Arm-PCR of CDR3 regions were used to build the TCR beta libraries. Per the study methods: Across all samples, just over 60 TRBV segments and 14 TRBJ segments were identified. A single record per CDR3 protein comes from TCRdb applying MiXCR to the multiplex PCR reads. These V and J calls derive from TCRdb rather than the authors' analysis. The sample carries about 540,000 distinct CDR3 sequences, roughly 13% recorded once.

This sample was also put to use in a study of T cells in Graves' hyperthyroidism and ophthalmopathy. Per that paper: The HTBI set primed first-round TCR CDR3 RT-PCR.

Here the sequenced sample was peripheral blood mononuclear cells (PBMCs), taken at new diagnosis, from a patient treated with antithyroid drugs. The chain joins TRBV2 to TRBJ2-5; 10 bases align to TRBD1. The receptor was isolated from a man aged 25 to 40 with Graves disease. The CDR3 DNA is TGTGCCAGCAGTGAGGGACAGGGGCGACAAGAGACCCAGTACTTC. This encodes CASSEGQGRQETQYF.